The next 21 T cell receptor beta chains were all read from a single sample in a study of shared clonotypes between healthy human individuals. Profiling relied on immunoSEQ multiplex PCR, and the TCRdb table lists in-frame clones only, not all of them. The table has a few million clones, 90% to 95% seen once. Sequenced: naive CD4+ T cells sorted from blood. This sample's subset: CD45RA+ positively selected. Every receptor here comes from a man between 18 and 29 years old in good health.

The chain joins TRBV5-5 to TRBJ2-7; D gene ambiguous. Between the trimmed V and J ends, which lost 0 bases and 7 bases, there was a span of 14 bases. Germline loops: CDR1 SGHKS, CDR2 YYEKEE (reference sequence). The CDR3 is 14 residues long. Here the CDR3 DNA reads TGTGCCAGCAGCTTGGAAGTGTCCTTCGGGGAGCAGTACTTC. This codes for CASSLEVSFGEQYF.

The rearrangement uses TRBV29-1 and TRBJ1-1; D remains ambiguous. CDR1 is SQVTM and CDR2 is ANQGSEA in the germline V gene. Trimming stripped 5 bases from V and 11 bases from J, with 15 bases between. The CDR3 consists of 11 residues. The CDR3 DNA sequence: TGCAGCGTTCGTCCGGAATTTGAGGCTTTCTTT. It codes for CSVRPEFEAFF.

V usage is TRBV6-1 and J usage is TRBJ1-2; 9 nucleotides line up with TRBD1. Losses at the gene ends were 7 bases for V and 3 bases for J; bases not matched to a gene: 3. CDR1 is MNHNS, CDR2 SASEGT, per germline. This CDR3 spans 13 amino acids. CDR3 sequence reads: CASNRQGDYGYTF. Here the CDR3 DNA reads TGTGCCAGCAATCGACAGGGGGACTATGGCTACACCTTC.

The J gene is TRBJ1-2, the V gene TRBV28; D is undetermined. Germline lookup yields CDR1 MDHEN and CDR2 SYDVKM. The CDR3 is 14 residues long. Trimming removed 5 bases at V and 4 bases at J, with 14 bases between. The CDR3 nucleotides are TGTGCCAGCAGTCCCCCGGCCTCGTTCTATGGCTACACCTTC. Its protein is CASSPPASFYGYTF.

CDR3 protein: CASSESALGTDTQYF. The CDR3 DNA follows: TGTGCCAGCAGTGAAAGCGCACTCGGCACAGATACGCAGTATTTT. The V gene is TRBV2, the J gene TRBJ2-3, with no clear D. V lost 2 bases to trimming and J lost 1 base, with 10 bases between them. The germline gives CDR1 SNHLY, CDR2 FYNNEI. There are 15 residues in the CDR3.

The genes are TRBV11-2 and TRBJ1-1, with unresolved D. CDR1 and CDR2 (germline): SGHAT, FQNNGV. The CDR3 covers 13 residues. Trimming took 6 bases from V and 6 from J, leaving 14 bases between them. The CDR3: CASRNDAVAEAFF. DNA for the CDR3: TGTGCCAGCAGAAACGATGCTGTCGCTGAAGCTTTCTTT.

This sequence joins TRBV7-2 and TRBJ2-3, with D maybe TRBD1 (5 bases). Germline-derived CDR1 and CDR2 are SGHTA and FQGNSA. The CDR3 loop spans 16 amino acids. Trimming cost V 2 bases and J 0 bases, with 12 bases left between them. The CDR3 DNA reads TGTGCCAGCAGCTTACGTTGGGGCGGAAGCACAGATACGCAGTATTTT. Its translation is CASSLRWGGSTDTQYF.

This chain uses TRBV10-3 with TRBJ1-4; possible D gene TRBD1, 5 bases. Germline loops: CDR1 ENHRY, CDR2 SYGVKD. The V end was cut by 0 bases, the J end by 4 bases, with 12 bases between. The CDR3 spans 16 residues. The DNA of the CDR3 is TGTGCCATCAGTGAGTCTCCTCCAGGGCTTAATGAAAAACTGTTTTTT. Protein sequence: CAISESPPGLNEKLFF.

CDR3 nucleotides: TGTGCCAGTAGTAGGCGATTTCGGGCGGGGGCCGTACTCCAAGAGACCCAGTACTTC. Translating gives CASSRRFRAGAVLQETQYF. The chain employs TRBV19 and TRBJ2-5; maybe TRBD2 (7 bases). The CDR3 length is 19 residues. V was cut by 4 bases and J by 1 base, with 25 bases left in between. CDR1 is LNHDA, CDR2 SQIVND, per germline (reference sequence).

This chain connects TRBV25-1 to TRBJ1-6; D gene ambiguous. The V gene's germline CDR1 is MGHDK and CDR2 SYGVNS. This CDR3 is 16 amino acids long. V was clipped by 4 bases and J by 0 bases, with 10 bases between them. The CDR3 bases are TGTGCCAGCAGTGCCCGGTCGAGCTCCTATAATTCACCCCTCCACTTT. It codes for CASSARSSSYNSPLHF.

Here the CDR3 reads CASSLVGADGYTF. The CDR3 nucleotides are TGTGCCAGTAGTCTCGTGGGGGCTGATGGCTACACCTTC. V is TRBV19 and J is TRBJ1-2, with a tentative D call TRBD1 (6 bases). The V gene lost 5 bases and the J gene lost 6 bases, with 13 bases spanning the gap. Germline V lookup: CDR1 LNHDA, CDR2 SQIVND (reference sequence). CDR3 length equals 13 residues.

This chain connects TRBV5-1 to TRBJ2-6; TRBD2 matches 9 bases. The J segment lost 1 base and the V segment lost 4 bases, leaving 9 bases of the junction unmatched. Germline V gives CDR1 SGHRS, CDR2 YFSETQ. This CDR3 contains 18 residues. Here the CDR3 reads CASSPAGGKASGANVLTF. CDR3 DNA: TGCGCCAGCAGCCCCGCGGGGGGGAAAGCTTCTGGGGCCAACGTCCTGACTTTC.

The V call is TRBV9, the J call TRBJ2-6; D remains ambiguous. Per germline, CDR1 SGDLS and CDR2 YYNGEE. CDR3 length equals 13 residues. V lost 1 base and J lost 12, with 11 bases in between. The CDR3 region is CASSVPPGVVLTF. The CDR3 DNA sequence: TGTGCCAGCAGCGTACCCCCAGGTGTCGTCCTGACTTTC. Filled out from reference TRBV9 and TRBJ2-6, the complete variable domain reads DSGVTQTPKHLITATGQRVTLRCSPRSGDLSVYWYQQSLDQGLQFLIQYYNGEERAKGNILERFSAQQFPDLHSELNLSSLELGDSALYFCASSVPPGVVLTFGAGSRLTVL.

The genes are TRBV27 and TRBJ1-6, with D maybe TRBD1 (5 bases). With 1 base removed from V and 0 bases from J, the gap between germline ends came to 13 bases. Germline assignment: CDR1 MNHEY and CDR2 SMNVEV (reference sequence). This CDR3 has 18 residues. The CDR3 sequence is CASSLWGRVSSYNSPLHF. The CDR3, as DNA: TGTGCCAGCAGTTTATGGGGCAGGGTGAGCTCCTATAATTCACCCCTCCACTTT.

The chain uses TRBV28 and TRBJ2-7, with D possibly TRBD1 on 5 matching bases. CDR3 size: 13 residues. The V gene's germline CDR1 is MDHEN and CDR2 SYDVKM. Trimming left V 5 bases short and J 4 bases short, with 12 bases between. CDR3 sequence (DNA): TGTGCCAGCAGTCCCCGGACACTTTACGAGCAGTACTTC. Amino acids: CASSPRTLYEQYF.

The CDR3: CAWSVGNSLNTEAFF. The CDR3 DNA follows: TGTGCCTGGAGTGTTGGGAATTCGCTGAACACTGAAGCTTTCTTT. The rearrangement uses TRBV30 and TRBJ1-1; no clear D. V was trimmed by 0 bases and J by 0 bases, leaving 11 bases between them. The CDR3 length is 15 residues. Per the germline V gene, CDR1 is GTSNPN and CDR2 is SVGIG (reference sequence).

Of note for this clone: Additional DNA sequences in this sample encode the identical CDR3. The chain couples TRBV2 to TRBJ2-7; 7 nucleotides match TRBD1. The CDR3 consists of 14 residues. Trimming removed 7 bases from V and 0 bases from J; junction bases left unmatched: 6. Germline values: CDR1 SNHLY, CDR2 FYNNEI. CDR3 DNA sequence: TGTGCCAGCAACTTACAGGGGAGCTCCTACGAGCAGTACTTC. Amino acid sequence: CASNLQGSSYEQYF.

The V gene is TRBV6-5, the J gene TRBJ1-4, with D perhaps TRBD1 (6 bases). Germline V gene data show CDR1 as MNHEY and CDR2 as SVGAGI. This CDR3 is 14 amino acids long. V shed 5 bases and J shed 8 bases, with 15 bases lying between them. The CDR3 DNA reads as TGTGCCAGCAGTCCTGGACAGTTACGGGAAAAACTGTTTTTT. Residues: CASSPGQLREKLFF.

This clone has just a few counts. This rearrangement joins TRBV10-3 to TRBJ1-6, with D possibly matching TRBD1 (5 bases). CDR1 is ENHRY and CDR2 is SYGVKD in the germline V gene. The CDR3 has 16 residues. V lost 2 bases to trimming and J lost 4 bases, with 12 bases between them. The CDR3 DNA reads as TGTGCCATCAGTGAGGGGGACCCCAGTTATAATTCACCCCTCCACTTT. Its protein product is CAISEGDPSYNSPLHF.

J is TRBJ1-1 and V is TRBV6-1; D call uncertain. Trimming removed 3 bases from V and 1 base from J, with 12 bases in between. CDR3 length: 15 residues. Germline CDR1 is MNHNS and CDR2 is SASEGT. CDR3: CASSDPGSGNTEAFF. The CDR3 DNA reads TGTGCCAGCAGTGATCCGGGTTCTGGGAACACTGAAGCTTTCTTT.

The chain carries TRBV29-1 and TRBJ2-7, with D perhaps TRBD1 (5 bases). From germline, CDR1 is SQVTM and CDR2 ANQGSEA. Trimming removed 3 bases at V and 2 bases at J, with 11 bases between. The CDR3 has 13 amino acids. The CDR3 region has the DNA TGCAGCGTTGAGGGGCAGAGACCCTACGAGCAGTACTTC. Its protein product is CSVEGQRPYEQYF.